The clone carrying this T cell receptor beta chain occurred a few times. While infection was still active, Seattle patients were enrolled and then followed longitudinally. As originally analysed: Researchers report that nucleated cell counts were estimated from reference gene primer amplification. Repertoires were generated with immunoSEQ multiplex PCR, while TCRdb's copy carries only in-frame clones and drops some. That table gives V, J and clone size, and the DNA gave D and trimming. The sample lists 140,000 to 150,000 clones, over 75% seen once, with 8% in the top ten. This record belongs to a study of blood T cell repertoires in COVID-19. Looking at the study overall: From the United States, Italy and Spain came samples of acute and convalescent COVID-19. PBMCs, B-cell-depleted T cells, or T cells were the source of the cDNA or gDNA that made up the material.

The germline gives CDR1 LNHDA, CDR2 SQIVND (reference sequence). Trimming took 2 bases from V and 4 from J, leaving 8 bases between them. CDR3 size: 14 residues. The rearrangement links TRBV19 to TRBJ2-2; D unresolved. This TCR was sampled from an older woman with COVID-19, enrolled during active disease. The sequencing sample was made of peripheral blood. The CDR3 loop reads CASSISPGTGELFF. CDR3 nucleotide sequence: TGTGCCAGTAGTATATCCCCGGGCACCGGGGAGCTGTTTTTT.